This TCR beta chain originates from a study of cytomegalovirus exposure and HLA in healthy donors (dated by TCRdb to the late 2010s). Some background on the complete study: According to an earlier analysis of 450 to 650 of the donors, about 179 million T cells yielded 90 million to 140 million unique TCR beta sequences and less than 300 Gb of sequence data. An early release that covered about 640 HLA-typed donors contained 300 to 350 gigabases of sequencing data and approximately 85 million unique TCR sequences. Of the roughly 390 genotyped donors, 65% to 90% were placed in the genetic ancestry cluster associated with self-reported Caucasian donors. The study was designed to test whether signatures of past pathogen exposure could be identified by cataloging public T cell receptors. The study used immunosequencing to profile the T cell repertoires of about 670 subjects and linked those repertoires to cytomegalovirus serostatus. Along with the roughly 700-subject first cohort, a separate validation cohort of roughly 110 different subjects was used. To predict cytomegalovirus infection status, the study brought together high-throughput TCR immunosequencing, statistical association of individual TCRs with disease status, and machine learning. A later analysis re-analyzed previously published TCR beta repertoires from 660 or so donors and added high-resolution HLA genotyping to study TCR occurrence patterns. Rather than using new phenotypic data, the later analysis identified candidate immune exposures from TCR beta sequences and from how often those sequences occurred across donors. An earlier analysis of about 600 of the donors used high-throughput TCR beta sequencing to judge whether each TCR beta V gene segment behaved as functional or pseudogenic. Donor age, sex, ethnicity and CMV serostatus were compiled alongside the repertoire data. Genome-wide SNP genotypes for about 60% of the 666 donors were used in a later genetic analysis, which treated that subset as a discovery cohort. Every repertoire in the discovery cohort had been generated on one and the same sequencing platform. Both class I and class II loci were covered by HLA typing, at four-digit resolution. Typing coverage varied by locus: about 629-640 donors for A, B, C, DRB1 and DQB1; under 550 for DQA1; some 610 for DPA1; fewer than 480 for DPB1. Several DR-DQ haplotypes were handled as single units for association and clustering because linkage in the cohort was strong. On average, around 200,000 unique TCR beta nucleotide sequences were sequenced per donor among a few hundred genotyped donors of the cohort, with approximately 18% of those sequences being non-productive.

The germline V gene supplies CDR1 MGHRA and CDR2 YSYEKL. From the cysteine through the phenylalanine, the CDR3 covers 17 amino acids. Just the 51-base CDR3 DNA is kept, in frame starting at base 1. Here V drops 2 bases and J drops 6 bases, and the junction holds 8 bases not matched to any gene. The library was produced with the immunoSEQ multiplex PCR assay. The multiplex PCR relied on a mix of 60 forward primers for TCR Vbeta segments and 13 reverse primers for TCR Jbeta segments. The CDR3 region of rearranged TCR beta genes was amplified from genomic DNA with a multiplex PCR assay. Amplified TCR beta libraries were sequenced as 87-base-pair reads on the Illumina HiSeq System. On the study's bioinformatics: A later analysis tallied 70 million to 100 million unique TCR beta chains across the 650 to 750 repertoires, and approximately 12 million of those chains were shared by two or more donors. A nearest-neighbor algorithm error-corrected the raw reads and collapsed the reads into unique sequences, merging closely related sequences to remove PCR and sequencing errors. V, D and J gene segments were assigned by aligning CDR3 sequences to IMGT reference sequences. For a sequence to be retained, a match of at least six nucleotides to both a V gene segment and a J gene segment was required. Rearrangements were classified as productive when the CDR3 lacked stop codons and remained in frame with V and J, and all other rearrangements were classified as non-productive. Following IMGT convention, CDR3 was defined as the stretch from the second conserved V-encoded cysteine to the conserved J-encoded phenylalanine. Sequences without an unambiguous match to a single V gene segment were excluded from the earlier analysis of about 600 of the donors. An earlier analysis of a few hundred of the donors classified V segments as functional when productive rearrangements were above 56.7% and as segregating when the standard deviation between donors was above 5%. A statistical classification framework was built for diagnosing cytomegalovirus status from the catalog of TCR beta chain sequences. V and J gene assignment, in a later analysis, came from comparing TCR nucleotide sequences with IMGT/GENE-DB human TR gene sequences. The TCRdist pipeline was used in a later analysis to assign CDR3 sequences and most-parsimonious VDJ recombination scenarios. In a later analysis, each TCR beta chain was defined by its CDR3 amino acid sequence together with its V-gene family, and reads lacking a unique V-gene family were excluded. To address suspected cross-contamination and a sequencing artifact, a later analysis removed 592 highly shared, low-generation-probability nucleotide sequences. A later analysis calculated a clonal expansion index for each public chain from normalized within-repertoire ranks of inferred template counts. In a later analysis, generation probabilities were computed using a VDJ recombination model fitted to out-of-frame rearrangements, and the results were checked against IGoR. In a later analysis, TCR-TCR, TCR-HLA and TCR-CMV co-occurrence was scored with hypergeometric tests, and a repertoire-size bias correction was applied to TCR pairs. False discovery rates were estimated in a later analysis by permuting HLA or CMV assignments 20 times. In a later analysis, co-occurring TCRs were grouped using DBSCAN, and TCRdist sequence similarity was added for clustering within HLA-allele-positive subsets. For co-occurrence clustering, repertoires with fewer than 30,000 or more than 120,000 public chains were excluded, along with four to six repertoires with anomalous nucleotide sharing. Held by TCRdb, this immuneACCESS table contains in-frame sequences only and omits some clones. Under half of the omission traces to an unresolved V gene where checked; the cause of the rest is unknown. The V and J calls and clone size are taken from that table; D and trimming were inferred from the DNA. This sample lists roughly 190,000 clones; 81% were detected once. 3.8% of the sample is held by the ten biggest clonotypes.

Overall results and qualifications from the work: Across donors, most TCR sequences were observed very rarely, whereas some public TCRs were present in many individuals. A later analysis associated 17,000 or so TCR beta sequences with specific HLA alleles at a false discovery rate of 0.05. In vitro tests confirmed that a few of the cytomegalovirus-associated TCR beta chains recognize cytomegalovirus antigens. A further reported finding was that TCR beta sequences accurately predicted the HLA-A and HLA-B alleles for most subjects in the first cohort. Because HLA typing was missing for some donors at each locus, association tests included only the typed subset. In a later analysis, most CMV-associated TCR beta chains were found to appear HLA-restricted, with HLA associations seemingly driven largely by CMV exposure. Because counts were too low, 15 or so rarely observed V segments, including chromosome 9 orphons, were excluded from the earlier analysis of a few hundred of the donors. A later analysis found that TCR association rates varied across HLA loci, with DRB1 alleles showing the most associated TCRs and HLA-C alleles the fewest. Linkage disequilibrium might explain the correlated functional status among segregating V segments, but an unknown experimental factor could not be excluded. The presence/absence analyses assumed that sequencing depth was roughly uniform across donors, and that assumption may not be true. A cluster of highly shared sequence variants was judged likely to represent a technical artifact of the sequencing pipeline. Because the 87-base-pair reads could not distinguish some IMGT-functional V segments, including TRBV6-2 and TRBV6-3, those segments were excluded. In a later genetic analysis, a missense DCLRE1C variant was associated with V-gene and J-gene trimming of TCR beta chains, and the association was replicated in an independent cohort. In a later genetic analysis, fewer N-insertions in productive TCRs were reported among donors in an Asian-associated ancestry cluster than the 666-donor mean. In a later analysis, several top co-occurrence clusters were reported to appear linked to parvovirus B19, influenza, CMV and Epstein-Barr virus. Only TCR beta chains were sequenced in this cohort, and the absence of alpha or paired-chain data limited detectable features. In a later analysis, HLA-associated TCR beta chains were found to be more clonally expanded and to have lower generation probabilities than equally common non-associated chains. An earlier analysis of around 540 of the donors showed that most TCR beta V segments appeared in productive rearrangements either about 87% or about 30% of the time, which broadly matched IMGT annotations. For the cohort, immune exposure information was limited to CMV serostatus. Assigning TCR associations to individual alleles was difficult when HLA alleles, especially DR and DQ, strongly co-occurred. In the study, some 160 TCR beta chains were listed as associated with cytomegalovirus. The authors suggested that the approach could potentially be extended to other disease states and immunological phenotypes. Cytomegalovirus status was reported to be diagnosed by the classifier with high specificity and sensitivity in both the original and validation cohorts.

The cohort consisted of some 670 healthy bone marrow donors. At the time of sampling, all cohort members were nominally healthy, though unrecorded immune exposures were likely present. The donor was CMV seronegative and belonged to the group of 380 or so seronegative cohort members. A peripheral blood sample was provided by each donor, and peripheral blood mononuclear cells were used for TCR beta sequencing. The Qiagen DNeasy Blood Extraction Kit was used to extract genomic DNA from the blood cell samples. For this clone: What antigen it recognizes has not been identified. Per-base qualities were not stored, and no clone one base away is much larger.

This receptor was obtained from a man aged 50-59 years in good health and CMV-seronegative. Sequencing was done on a sample of PBMCs. The V and J genes are TRBV4-1 and TRBJ2-1, and 12 bases in between align with TRBD2. The sequenced DNA: TGCGCCAGCAGCCAACTTCCGACTAGCGGGGGTCTCAATGAGCAGTTCTTC. Translated, this gives CASSQLPTSGGLNEQFF.